A selection of T cell receptor beta chains follows, all from one sample in a study of blood T cell repertoires in COVID-19. TCRdb's copy holds only in-frame clones and misses some; the assay was immunoSEQ multiplex PCR. The table lists some 270,000 clones, approximately 88% of them singletons. The source material was PBMCs or T cells enriched from blood (not recorded which). Receptor source: a woman aged 35 to 49 who had been exposed to COVID-19. Both conserved end residues are part of each CDR3. D genes are given only for firm matches. Rows give clone size only sometimes, using once, few, many, or a class for an expanded clone.

CDR3: CASSASGMGPLHF; DNA: TGTGCCAGCAGCGCCTCAGGGATGGGGCCCCTCCACTTT; V: TRBV6-4; D: .; size: .; J: TRBJ1-6
CDR3: CAWALGGAAKNIQYF; DNA: TGTGCCTGGGCCCTTGGGGGGGCGGCCAAAAACATTCAGTACTTC; V: TRBV30; D: .; size: few; J: TRBJ2-4
CDR3: CASSPSYNSPLHF; DNA: TGTGCCAGCAGCCCGAGCTATAATTCACCCCTCCACTTT; V: TRBV11-3; D: .; size: .; J: TRBJ1-6
CDR3: CASSVEGQGANGYTF; DNA: TGTGCCAGCAGCGTAGAGGGACAGGGGGCGAACGGCTACACCTTC; V: TRBV9; D: TRBD1; size: .; J: TRBJ1-2
CDR3: CASSTHRGTGANYGYTF; DNA: TGTGCCAGTAGTACTCACCGGGGGACAGGTGCTAACTATGGCTACACCTTC; V: TRBV19; D: TRBD1; size: .; J: TRBJ1-2
CDR3: CASSPPLGGNTEAFF; DNA: TGTGCCAGCAGCCCGCCCTTGGGGGGGAACACTGAAGCTTTCTTT; V: TRBV7-2; D: .; size: .; J: TRBJ1-1
CDR3: CASSSTRTGYNYGYTF; DNA: TGTGCCAGCAGTTCCACTCGGACAGGGTACAACTATGGCTACACCTTC; V: TRBV27; D: TRBD1; size: .; J: TRBJ1-2
CDR3: CAWSVTRTGGYTF; DNA: TGTGCCTGGAGTGTTACTCGGACAGGGGGCTACACCTTC; V: TRBV30; D: TRBD1; size: .; J: TRBJ1-2
CDR3: CASSLWGGSTEAFF; DNA: TGTGCCAGCAGCTTGTGGGGGGGGTCCACTGAAGCTTTCTTT; V: TRBV5-4; D: .; size: .; J: TRBJ1-1
CDR3: CASRPVLYGYTF; DNA: TGCGCCAGCAGACCCGTACTCTATGGCTACACCTTC; V: TRBV4-1; D: .; size: .; J: TRBJ1-2
CDR3: CATAGPPGGEQFF; DNA: TGTGCCACCGCGGGACCCCCGGGGGGTGAGCAGTTCTTC; V: TRBV24-1; D: TRBD2; size: .; J: TRBJ2-1
CDR3: CASSLPLVVFNEQFF; DNA: TGTGCCAGCAGCTTACCTCTAGTAGTGTTCAATGAGCAGTTCTTC; V: TRBV7-2; D: .; size: .; J: TRBJ2-1
CDR3: CASSLGGRPSTDTQYF; DNA: TGTGCCAGCAGCTTGGGAGGAAGACCTAGCACAGATACGCAGTATTTT; V: TRBV5-1; D: .; size: once; J: TRBJ2-3
CDR3: CASSLVSGPTNTGELFF; DNA: TGTGCCAGCAGCTTGGTAAGCGGGCCAACGAACACCGGGGAGCTGTTTTTT; V: TRBV5-1; D: .; size: .; J: TRBJ2-2
CDR3: CASSANTRQGGNTGELFF; DNA: TGTGCCAGCAGCGCCAACACCCGGCAGGGGGGGAACACCGGGGAGCTGTTTTTT; V: TRBV9; D: .; size: .; J: TRBJ2-2
CDR3: CSASYGGNEQFF; DNA: TGCAGTGCTAGTTACGGTGGCAATGAGCAGTTCTTC; V: TRBV20-1; D: .; size: .; J: TRBJ2-1
CDR3: CASSQDLRGAFF; DNA: TGTGCCAGCAGCCAAGATTTAAGGGGAGCTTTCTTT; V: TRBV3-1/TRBV3-2; D: .; size: .; J: TRBJ1-1